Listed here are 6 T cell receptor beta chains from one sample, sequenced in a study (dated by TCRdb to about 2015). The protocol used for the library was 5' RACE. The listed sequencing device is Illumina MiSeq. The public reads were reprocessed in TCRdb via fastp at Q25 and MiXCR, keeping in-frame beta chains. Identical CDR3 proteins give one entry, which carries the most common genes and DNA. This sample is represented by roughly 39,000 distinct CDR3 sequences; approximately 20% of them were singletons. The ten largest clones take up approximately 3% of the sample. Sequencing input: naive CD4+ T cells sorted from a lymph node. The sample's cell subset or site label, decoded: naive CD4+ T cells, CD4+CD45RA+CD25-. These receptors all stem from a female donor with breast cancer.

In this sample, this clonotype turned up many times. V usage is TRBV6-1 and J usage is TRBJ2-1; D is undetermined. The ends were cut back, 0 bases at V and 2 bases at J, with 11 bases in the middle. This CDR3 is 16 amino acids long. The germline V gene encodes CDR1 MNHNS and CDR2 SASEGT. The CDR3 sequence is CASSEAFQLPYNEQFF. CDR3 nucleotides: TGTGCCAGCAGTGAAGCCTTTCAGCTACCCTACAATGAGCAGTTCTTC.

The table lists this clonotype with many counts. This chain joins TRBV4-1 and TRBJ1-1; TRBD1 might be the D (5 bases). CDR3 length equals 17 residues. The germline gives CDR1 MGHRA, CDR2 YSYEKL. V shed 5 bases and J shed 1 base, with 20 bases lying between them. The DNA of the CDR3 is TGCGCCAGCAGCTACCCGGTTCGGGGACCCCGGAACACTGAAGCTTTCTTT. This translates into CASSYPVRGPRNTEAFF.

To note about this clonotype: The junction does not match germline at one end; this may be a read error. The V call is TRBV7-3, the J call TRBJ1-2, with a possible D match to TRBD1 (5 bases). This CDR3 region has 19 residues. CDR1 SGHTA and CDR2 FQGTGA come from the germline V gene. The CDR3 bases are TGTGCCGGCAGCTCCCCCGTTGGAGGGACGGTCTCTAGCTCTAGGGGCTACACCTTC. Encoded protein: CAGSSPVGGTVSSSRGYTF.

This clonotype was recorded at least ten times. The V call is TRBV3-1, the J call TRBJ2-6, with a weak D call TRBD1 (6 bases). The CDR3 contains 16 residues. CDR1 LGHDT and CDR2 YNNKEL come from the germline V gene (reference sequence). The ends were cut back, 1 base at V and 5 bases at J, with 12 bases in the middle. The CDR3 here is CASSQGQAARANVLTF. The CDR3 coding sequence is TGTGCCAGCAGCCAAGGACAGGCGGCTCGGGCCAACGTCCTGACTTTC. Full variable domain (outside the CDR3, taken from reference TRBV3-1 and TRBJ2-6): DTAVSQTPKYLVTQMGNDKSIKCEQNLGHDTMYWYKQDSKKFLKIMFSYNNKELIINETVPNRFSPKSPDKAHLNLHINSLELGDSAVYFCASSQGQAARANVLTFGAGSRLTVL.

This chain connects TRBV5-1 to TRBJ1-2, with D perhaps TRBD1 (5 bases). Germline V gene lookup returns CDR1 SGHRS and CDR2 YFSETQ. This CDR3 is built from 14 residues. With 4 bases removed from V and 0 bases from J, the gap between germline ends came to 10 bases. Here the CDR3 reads CASSTDTTNYGYTF. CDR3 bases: TGCGCCAGCAGCACGGACACAACTAACTATGGCTACACCTTC.

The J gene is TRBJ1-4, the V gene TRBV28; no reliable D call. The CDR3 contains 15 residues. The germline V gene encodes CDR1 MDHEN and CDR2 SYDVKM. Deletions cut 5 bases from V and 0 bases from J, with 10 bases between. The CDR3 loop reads CASSMRPPTNEKLFF. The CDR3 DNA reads TGTGCCAGCAGTATGAGGCCCCCAACTAATGAAAAACTGTTTTTT.